This T cell receptor beta chain was identified during a study of shared clonotypes between healthy human individuals. Method: immunoSEQ multiplex PCR; TCRdb's copy keeps in-frame clones and lacks some. The sample records a few million clones, 90% to 95% being singletons. The V end was cut by 4 bases, the J end by 6 bases, with 10 bases between. Germline V gives CDR1 LGHNT, CDR2 FRNRAP. This CDR3 region has 13 residues. Sequencing was performed on naive CD4+ T cells sorted from blood. As to subset: CD45RA+ positively selected. This sequence was found in a man in his late teens or twenties in good health. The genes are TRBV12-5 and TRBJ2-1; a possible D gene is TRBD1 (5 bases). The CDR3 sequence: CASGSTGGNEQFF. The CDR3 coding sequence is TGTGCTAGTGGTTCTACAGGTGGCAATGAGCAGTTCTTC.